The 31 T cell receptor beta chains reported below all come from one sample, sequenced in a study of T-cell memory formation after mild COVID-19. TCRdb reprocessed the 5' RACE reads with MiXCR, giving one entry per CDR3 protein. Among approximately 300,000 distinct CDR3 sequences listed, 15% to 20% were seen once. The specimen was PBMCs or a T cell subset sorted from them (not recorded which). Receptor source: a man younger than 35 who had mild COVID-19 (a few samples of this study predate the infection). Cell type and time point are not known.

This sequence joins TRBV6-1 and TRBJ2-2; TRBD1 matches 9 bases. Germline CDR1 reads MNHNS; CDR2 reads SASEGT. The CDR3 length is 18 residues. V gave up 4 bases and J gave up 6 bases; unmatched junction bases: 15. The CDR3 DNA is TGTGCCAGCAGTGTGCGGTACAGGGGGCGCGGTAAATCCGGGGAGCTGTTTTTT. The encoded protein is CASSVRYRGRGKSGELFF.

This chain joins TRBV7-2 and TRBJ2-3; TRBD1 matches 7 bases. This CDR3 is 14 amino acids long. Per germline, CDR1 SGHTA and CDR2 FQGNSA. The trim removed 8 bases at V and 2 bases at J, leaving 7 bases unmatched. In nucleotides, the CDR3 is TGTGCCAGCTCCGTCAGGGGGACCACAGATACGCAGTATTTT. It specifies CASSVRGTTDTQYF.

The rearrangement links TRBV6-5 to TRBJ1-6; possible D gene TRBD1, 6 bases. The germline V and J ends were trimmed by 1 base and 8 bases, with 9 bases remaining between them. Germline CDR1 and CDR2: MNHEY and SVGAGI. This CDR3 spans 14 amino acids. The CDR3 reads CASSYWKGDSPLHF. CDR3 DNA: TGTGCCAGCAGTTACTGGAAGGGGGATTCACCCCTCCACTTT.

CDR3: CASSLERGAIYEQYF. As DNA, the CDR3 is TGTGCCAGCAGCTTAGAGCGGGGGGCGATCTACGAGCAGTACTTC. The chain is built from TRBV7-2 and TRBJ2-7, with TRBD2 matching 9 bases. Trimming cost V 1 base and J 3 bases; bases outside gene matches: 4. In germline, CDR1 is SGHTA, CDR2 FQGNSA. CDR3 length equals 15 residues.

This clonotype was seen more than once but under ten times. This chain uses TRBV5-6 with TRBJ2-5, with TRBD1 matching 9 bases. Germline CDR1 SGHDT, CDR2 YYEEEE. The CDR3 covers 18 residues. J lost 2 bases, V lost 0 bases, and 11 bases had no gene match. CDR3 coding DNA: TGTGCCAGCAGCTTGGTAGGGTTCGGGACAGGGAATCAAGAGACCCAGTACTTC. It yields the protein CASSLVGFGTGNQETQYF.

In this sample, this clonotype turned up a few times. The V gene is TRBV5-1, the J gene TRBJ2-5; 9 nucleotides align to TRBD1. Germline CDR1 reads SGHRS; CDR2 reads YFSETQ. The CDR3 totals 14 residues. Unmatched junction bases numbered 4, after V lost 4 bases and J lost 3 bases. CDR3 protein: CASSTGGSEETQYF. DNA for the CDR3: TGCGCCAGCAGCACAGGGGGCTCGGAAGAGACCCAGTACTTC.

The J gene is TRBJ1-1, the V gene TRBV4-3, with TRBD1 identical over 8 bases. The CDR3 has 15 amino acids. Germline-derived CDR1 and CDR2 are LGHNA and YSLEER. Trimming removed 4 bases from V and 3 bases from J; junction bases left unmatched: 7. CDR3 sequence: CASSRAKQGDTEAFF. CDR3 DNA: TGCGCCAGCAGCCGGGCGAAACAGGGGGACACTGAAGCTTTCTTT.

This clonotype has more than one count but fewer than ten. The CDR3 coding sequence is TGTGCCAGCAGCTCTCGGACAGCTGCCCTAGAGACCCAGTACTTC. This translates into CASSSRTAALETQYF. The chain recombines TRBV7-9 with TRBJ2-5; D perhaps matches TRBD1 (6 bases). This CDR3 has 15 residues. V lost 4 bases, J lost 4 bases, and 16 bases lay in between. CDR1 and CDR2 from the germline V gene are SEHNR and FQNEAQ (reference sequence).

This clonotype was detected many times. This chain joins TRBV7-2 and TRBJ2-5, with D uncertain. Germline V gene lookup returns CDR1 SGHTA and CDR2 FQGNSA. The CDR3 loop spans 13 amino acids. V lost 1 base and J 5 bases, leaving 8 bases between the germline ends. The CDR3 bases are TGTGCCAGCAGCTTAGAGCTAGAGGAGACCCAGTACTTC. This sequence encodes CASSLELEETQYF.

This clonotype was seen a few times. The chain recombines TRBV9 with TRBJ2-7; perhaps D is TRBD1 or TRBD2 (6 bases each). V was pared by 4 bases and J by 4 bases, with 21 bases between. Germline V CDR1 and CDR2: SGDLS, YYNGEE. This CDR3 spans 16 amino acids. This CDR3 reads CASSSGAERDSYEQYF. CDR3 DNA: TGTGCCAGCAGCTCAGGGGCGGAGAGGGACTCTTACGAGCAGTACTTC. The variable domain in full, completed from reference TRBV9 and TRBJ2-7, reads DSGVTQTPKHLITATGQRVTLRCSPRSGDLSVYWYQQSLDQGLQFLIQYYNGEERAKGNILERFSAQQFPDLHSELNLSSLELGDSALYFCASSSGAERDSYEQYFGPGTRLTVT.

The J gene is TRBJ1-2, the V gene TRBV18; TRBD1 matches 7 bases. This CDR3 contains 14 residues. Unmatched junction bases numbered 5, after V lost 4 bases and J lost 3 bases. Germline assignment: CDR1 KGHSH and CDR2 LQKENI. Written as DNA, the CDR3 is TGTGCCAGCTCACTCACAGGGGTGGACTATGGCTACACCTTC. This gives the protein CASSLTGVDYGYTF. The full variable domain, with the rest looked up from reference TRBV18 and TRBJ1-2, is NAGVMQNPRHLVRRRGQEARLRCSPMKGHSHVYWYRQLPEEGLKFMVYLQKENIIDESGMPKERFSAEFPKEGPSILRIQQVVRGDSAAYFCASSLTGVDYGYTFGSGTRLTVV.

This clonotype came up a few times. The chain links TRBV18 to TRBJ2-1; D possibly corresponds to TRBD2 (5 bases). This CDR3 has 13 amino acids. Germline CDR1 reads KGHSH; CDR2 reads LQKENI. Trimming cost V 4 bases and J 9 bases, with 13 bases left between them. CDR3 loop: CASSQDLGAEQFF. DNA for the CDR3: TGTGCCAGCTCACAAGACCTGGGAGCTGAGCAGTTCTTC. The full variable domain, completed using reference TRBV18 and TRBJ2-1, is NAGVMQNPRHLVRRRGQEARLRCSPMKGHSHVYWYRQLPEEGLKFMVYLQKENIIDESGMPKERFSAEFPKEGPSILRIQQVVRGDSAAYFCASSQDLGAEQFFGPGTRLTVL.

In regard to this clonotype: A junction boundary mismatches the germline segment, possibly from a read error. This chain connects TRBV5-1 to TRBJ1-5; D not resolved. Germline values: CDR1 SGHRS, CDR2 YFSETQ. The CDR3 has 17 amino acids. This chain's CDR3 is CASRLGGWADSNQPQHF. For the CDR3, the DNA is TGCGCCAGCAGATTGGGAGGGTGGGCGGATAGCAATCAGCCCCAGCATTTT.

This clonotype was picked up a small number of times. The V call is TRBV25-1, the J call TRBJ1-1; D is undetermined. V was trimmed by 3 bases and J by 4 bases, leaving 6 bases between them. Germline CDR1 is MGHDK and CDR2 is SYGVNS. The CDR3 covers 12 residues. The CDR3 reads CASSDLGTEAFF. Written as DNA, the CDR3 is TGTGCCAGCAGTGATCTGGGCACTGAAGCTTTCTTT.

This sequence joins TRBV7-3 and TRBJ2-7; D is unclear. Germline CDR1 reads SGHTA; CDR2 reads FQGTGA. V lost 5 bases and J lost 6, with 8 bases in between. The CDR3 loop spans 11 amino acids. CDR3: CASSAGSEQYF. CDR3 sequence (DNA): TGTGCCAGCAGCGCTGGTAGCGAGCAGTACTTC.

This clonotype has only a few counts. The chain links TRBV20-1 to TRBJ2-2; TRBD1 matches at 8 bases. The length of the CDR3 is 15 residues. CDR1 and CDR2 from the germline V gene are DFQATT and SNEGSKA (reference sequence). Losses at the gene ends were 6 bases for V and 5 bases for J; bases not matched to a gene: 11. As DNA, the CDR3 is TGCAGTGCACCACCCGCGGACAGGGCAACCGGGGAGCTGTTTTTT. Amino acid sequence: CSAPPADRATGELFF.

The V call is TRBV6-2 or TRBV6-3, the J call TRBJ2-2; D possibly corresponds to TRBD1 (5 bases). V shed 8 bases and J shed 3 bases, with 16 bases lying between them. The CDR3 is 15 residues long. CDR1 is MNHEY and CDR2 is SVGEGT in the germline V gene. The CDR3 DNA reads as TGTGCCAGCGAACGAGCACAGGAATACACCGGGGAGCTGTTTTTT. It codes for CASERAQEYTGELFF.

This chain uses TRBV5-1 with TRBJ1-2; TRBD1 matches 9 bases. The ends lost 0 bases at V and 0 bases at J; junction bases unmatched: 6. The length of the CDR3 is 17 residues. From germline, CDR1 is SGHRS and CDR2 YFSETQ. The CDR3 loop reads CASSLAGQGIANYGYTF. Written as DNA, the CDR3 is TGCGCCAGCAGCTTGGCAGGACAGGGGATTGCTAACTATGGCTACACCTTC.

The chain employs TRBV12-5 and TRBJ1-2; no clear D gene. Trimming took off 7 bases at V and 7 bases at J, with 25 bases between the two ends. The CDR3 runs to 16 residues. CDR1 is LGHNT and CDR2 is FRNRAP in the germline V gene. For the CDR3, the DNA is TGTGCTAGTGCCGACACCATCCTACCCCTCGCGAGTGGCTACACCTTC. This sequence encodes CASADTILPLASGYTF.

There are a few counts of this clonotype. At one of its ends the junction is not consistent with the germline gene, which may arise from a read error. The chain has TRBV20-1 and TRBJ2-6; D is perhaps TRBD2 (7 bases). This CDR3 region has 21 residues. Germline V gene data show CDR1 as DFQATT and CDR2 as SNEGSKA (reference sequence). The CDR3 region is CSARGGGRHTEGSSAANVLTF. The CDR3 DNA reads TGCAGTGCTAGAGGGGGGGGCAGGCATACCGAGGGAAGCTCTGCGGCCAACGTCCTGACTTTC.

This clonotype was seen a few times. CDR3 residues: CASSAGVGYGYTF. The CDR3 DNA reads as TGTGCCAGCAGCGCCGGGGTGGGCTATGGCTACACCTTC. The gene calls are TRBV7-2 and TRBJ1-2; D ambiguous. Per the germline V gene, CDR1 is SGHTA and CDR2 is FQGNSA. The CDR3 is 13 amino acids. With 5 bases removed from V and 4 bases from J, the gap between germline ends came to 11 bases. Together with reference TRBV7-2 and TRBJ1-2, the CDR3 gives the full variable domain: GAGVSQSPSNKVTEKGKDVELRCDPISGHTALYWYRQSLGQGLEFLIYFQGNSAPDKSGLPSDRFSAERTGGSVSTLTIQRTQQEDSAVYLCASSAGVGYGYTFGSGTRLTVV.

The V call is TRBV7-2, the J call TRBJ1-2, with D tentatively TRBD1 (5 bases). V lost 1 base, J lost 1 base, and 10 bases lay in between. Germline loops: CDR1 SGHTA, CDR2 FQGNSA. CDR3 length equals 15 residues. DNA of the CDR3: TGTGCCAGCAGCTTAGAGCAGGGCTTTAACTATGGCTACACCTTC. This encodes CASSLEQGFNYGYTF.

This clonotype was seen many times. The chain combines TRBV5-1 with TRBJ1-6; D is perhaps TRBD1 (5 bases). This CDR3 has 15 residues. Germline V gene sequence: CDR1 SGHRS, CDR2 YFSETQ. V lost 5 bases and J lost 5, with 14 bases in between. The CDR3 reads CASSAELRDNSPLHF. As DNA, the CDR3 is TGCGCCAGCAGTGCAGAGCTCAGGGATAATTCACCCCTCCACTTT.

This clonotype was detected ten times or more. The gene calls are TRBV7-9 and TRBJ1-1; 7 bases agree with TRBD1. Germline values: CDR1 SEHNR, CDR2 FQNEAQ (reference sequence). There are 13 residues in the CDR3. V shed 6 bases and J 5 bases; nucleotides not matched to a gene: 6. The DNA of the CDR3 is TGTGCCAGCAGTCATGACAGGGTAACTGAAGCTTTCTTT. It is translated as CASSHDRVTEAFF.

This clonotype has more than one count but fewer than ten. J is TRBJ1-1 and V is TRBV20-1; D is unresolved. The germline V gene has CDR1 DFQATT and CDR2 SNEGSKA (reference sequence). This CDR3 spans 14 amino acids. CDR3 amino acids: CSPLKGKRSTEAFF. The CDR3 DNA is TGCAGCCCTCTCAAGGGTAAACGGAGCACTGAAGCTTTCTTT.

V gene TRBV5-1 combines with J gene TRBJ2-3; D is unresolved. Germline assignment: CDR1 SGHRS and CDR2 YFSETQ. Trimming took 5 bases from V and 0 from J, leaving 13 bases between them. The CDR3 is 15 residues long. In DNA, the CDR3 is TGCGCCAGCAGATCTGGGATGTCTAGCACAGATACGCAGTATTTT. It is translated as CASRSGMSSTDTQYF.

The chain carries TRBV12-3 or TRBV12-4 and TRBJ2-5; D is unclear. V gave up 5 bases and J gave up 4 bases, with 11 bases separating them. The CDR3 runs to 13 residues. As DNA, the CDR3 is TGTGCCAGCAGTCCCACACGAGGAGAGACCCAGTACTTC. Protein product: CASSPTRGETQYF.

This clonotype was seen repeatedly, ten times or more. The chain combines TRBV4-1 with TRBJ2-1, with 9 positions matching TRBD1. Germline CDR1 and CDR2: MGHRA and YSYEKL. J lost 4 bases, V lost 1 base, and 2 bases had no gene match. The CDR3 consists of 15 residues. The CDR3 region is CASSQGQGGYNEQFF. CDR3 in DNA: TGCGCCAGCAGCCAAGGACAGGGGGGATACAATGAGCAGTTCTTC.

V usage is TRBV7-2 and J usage is TRBJ2-2, with TRBD1 matching 7 bases. CDR3 length: 14 residues. V was clipped by 10 bases and J by 1 base; unmatched bases: 6. Germline CDR1 and CDR2: SGHTA and FQGNSA. The CDR3 DNA reads TGTGCCACGAAGGACAGGCGGAACACCGGGGAGCTGTTTTTT. This translates into CATKDRRNTGELFF.

This clonotype was detected many times. The rearrangement links TRBV19 to TRBJ2-6, with a possible D match to TRBD1 (5 bases). CDR1 is LNHDA and CDR2 is SQIVND in the germline V gene (reference sequence). Trimming left V 6 bases short and J 4 bases short, with 16 bases between. CDR3 length: 16 amino acids. CDR3 in amino acids: CASSAQVLGGANVLTF. CDR3 nucleotides: TGTGCCAGTAGCGCACAGGTTCTGGGAGGGGCCAACGTCCTGACTTTC.

The rearrangement uses TRBV12-3 or TRBV12-4 and TRBJ2-3, with D unresolved. The germline V and J ends were trimmed by 7 bases and 4 bases, with 24 bases remaining between them. This CDR3 has 17 residues. The CDR3, as DNA: TGTGCCAGCACCTCCGGATATTACGGGTACAGTGCAGATACGCAGTATTTT. It encodes CASTSGYYGYSADTQYF.